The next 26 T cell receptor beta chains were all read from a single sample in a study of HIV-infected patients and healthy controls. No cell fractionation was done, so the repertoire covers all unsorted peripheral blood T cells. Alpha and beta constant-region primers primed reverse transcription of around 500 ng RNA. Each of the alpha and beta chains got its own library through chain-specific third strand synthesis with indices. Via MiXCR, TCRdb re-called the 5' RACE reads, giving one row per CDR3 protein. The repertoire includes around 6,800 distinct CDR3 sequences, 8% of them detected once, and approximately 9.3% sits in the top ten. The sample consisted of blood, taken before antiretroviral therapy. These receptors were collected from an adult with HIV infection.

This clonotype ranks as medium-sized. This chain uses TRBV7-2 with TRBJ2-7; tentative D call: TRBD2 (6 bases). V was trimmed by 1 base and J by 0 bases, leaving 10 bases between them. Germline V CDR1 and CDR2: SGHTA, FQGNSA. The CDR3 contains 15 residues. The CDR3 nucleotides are TGTGCCAGCAGCTTAGGCCGGGGGAGCTCCTACGAGCAGTACTTC. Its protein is CASSLGRGSSYEQYF.

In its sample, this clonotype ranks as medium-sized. The CDR3 nucleotides are TGTGCCAGCAGTTACTCGGGAGCAGGGAGCAATCAGCCCCAGCATTTT. This gives the protein CASSYSGAGSNQPQHF. The chain recombines TRBV6-2 or TRBV6-3 with TRBJ1-5, with D possibly being TRBD1 (5 bases). This CDR3 is 16 amino acids long. V was clipped by 0 bases and J by 1 base, with 10 bases between them. CDR1 is MNHEY and CDR2 is SVGEGT in the germline V gene.

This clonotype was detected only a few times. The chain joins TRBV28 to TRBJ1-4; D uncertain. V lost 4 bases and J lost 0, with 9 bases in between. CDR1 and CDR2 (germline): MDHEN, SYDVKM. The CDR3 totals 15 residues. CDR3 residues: CASSSPGSTNEKLFF. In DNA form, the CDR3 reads TGTGCCAGCAGTTCGCCGGGGTCAACTAATGAAAAACTGTTTTTT.

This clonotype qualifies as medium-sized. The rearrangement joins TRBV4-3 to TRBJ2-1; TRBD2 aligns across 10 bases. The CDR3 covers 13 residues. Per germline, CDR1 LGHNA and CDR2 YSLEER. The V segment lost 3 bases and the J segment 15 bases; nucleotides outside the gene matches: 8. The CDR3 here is CASSHEAGGPLFF. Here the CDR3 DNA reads TGCGCCAGCAGCCACGAAGCGGGAGGGCCCTTGTTCTTC.

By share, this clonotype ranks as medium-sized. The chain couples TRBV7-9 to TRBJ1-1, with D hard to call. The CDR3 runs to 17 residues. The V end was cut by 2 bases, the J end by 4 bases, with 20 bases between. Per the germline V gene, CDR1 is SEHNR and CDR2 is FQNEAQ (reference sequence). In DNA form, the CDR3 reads TGTGCCAGCAGCTTACCGTACATGGTAAGAGGAGGCACTGAAGCTTTCTTT. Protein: CASSLPYMVRGGTEAFF.

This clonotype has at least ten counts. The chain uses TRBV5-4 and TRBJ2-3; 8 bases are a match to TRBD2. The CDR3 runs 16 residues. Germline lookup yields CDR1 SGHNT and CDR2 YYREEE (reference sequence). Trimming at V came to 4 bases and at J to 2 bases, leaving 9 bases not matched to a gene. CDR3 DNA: TGTGCCAGCAGCAATAGTCGGGGGGGGGCCACAGATACGCAGTATTTT. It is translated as CASSNSRGGATDTQYF.

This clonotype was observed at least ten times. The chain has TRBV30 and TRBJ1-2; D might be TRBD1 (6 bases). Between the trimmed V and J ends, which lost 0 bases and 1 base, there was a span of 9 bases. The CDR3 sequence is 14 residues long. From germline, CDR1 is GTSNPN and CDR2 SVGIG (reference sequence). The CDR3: CAWSVGRGNYGYTF. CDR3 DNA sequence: TGTGCCTGGAGTGTTGGCAGGGGTAACTATGGCTACACCTTC.

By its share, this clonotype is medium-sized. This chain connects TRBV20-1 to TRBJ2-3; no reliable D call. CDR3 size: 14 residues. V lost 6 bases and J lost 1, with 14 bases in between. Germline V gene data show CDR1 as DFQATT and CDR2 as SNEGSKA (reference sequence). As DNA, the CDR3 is TGCAGTGCAACCGGGCAGGCTGGCACAGATACGCAGTATTTT. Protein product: CSATGQAGTDTQYF.

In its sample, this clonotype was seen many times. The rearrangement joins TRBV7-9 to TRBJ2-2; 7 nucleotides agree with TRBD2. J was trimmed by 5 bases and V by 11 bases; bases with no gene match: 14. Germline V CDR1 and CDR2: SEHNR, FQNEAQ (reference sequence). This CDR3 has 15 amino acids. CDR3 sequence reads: CAAGGTTARTGELFF. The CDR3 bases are TGTGCCGCCGGGGGGACTACGGCCCGAACCGGGGAGCTGTTTTTT.

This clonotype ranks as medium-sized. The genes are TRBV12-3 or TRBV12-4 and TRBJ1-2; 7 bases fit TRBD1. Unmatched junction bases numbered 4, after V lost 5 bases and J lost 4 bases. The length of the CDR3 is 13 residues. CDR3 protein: CASSTEGAYGYTF. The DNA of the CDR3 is TGTGCCAGCAGTACGGAGGGGGCCTATGGCTACACCTTC.

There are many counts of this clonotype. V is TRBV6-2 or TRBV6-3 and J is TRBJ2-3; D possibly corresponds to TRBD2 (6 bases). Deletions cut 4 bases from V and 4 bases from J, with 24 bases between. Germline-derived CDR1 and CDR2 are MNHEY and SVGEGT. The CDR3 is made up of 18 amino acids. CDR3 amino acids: CASSSPSTSASFPDTQYF. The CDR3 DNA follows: TGTGCCAGCAGTTCCCCTTCGACTAGTGCCTCTTTTCCAGATACGCAGTATTTT.

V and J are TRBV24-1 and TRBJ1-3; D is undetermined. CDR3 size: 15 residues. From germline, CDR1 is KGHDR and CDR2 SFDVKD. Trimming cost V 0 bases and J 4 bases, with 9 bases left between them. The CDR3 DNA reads TGTGCCACCAGTGATTTGGCCAGCGGCGGAAACACCATATATTTT. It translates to CATSDLASGGNTIYF.

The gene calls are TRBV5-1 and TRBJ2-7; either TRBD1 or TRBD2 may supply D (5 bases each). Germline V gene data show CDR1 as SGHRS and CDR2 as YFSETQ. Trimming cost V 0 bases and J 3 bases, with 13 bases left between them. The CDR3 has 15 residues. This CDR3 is CASSLAEGSHYEQYF. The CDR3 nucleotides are TGCGCCAGCAGCTTGGCCGAGGGGAGTCACTACGAGCAGTACTTC.

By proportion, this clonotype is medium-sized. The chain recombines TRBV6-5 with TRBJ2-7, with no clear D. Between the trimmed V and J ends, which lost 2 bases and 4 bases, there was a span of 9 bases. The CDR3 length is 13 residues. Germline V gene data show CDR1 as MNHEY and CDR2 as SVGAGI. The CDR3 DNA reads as TGTGCCAGCAGTTACCGCAGTACTTACGAGCAGTACTTC. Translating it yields CASSYRSTYEQYF.

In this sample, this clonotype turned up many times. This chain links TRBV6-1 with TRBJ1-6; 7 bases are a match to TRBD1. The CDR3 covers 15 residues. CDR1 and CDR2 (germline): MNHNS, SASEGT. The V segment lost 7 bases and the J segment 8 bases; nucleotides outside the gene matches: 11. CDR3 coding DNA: TGTGCCAGCAAACCTCAGGGGGAAGGGGATTCACCCCTCCACTTT. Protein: CASKPQGEGDSPLHF.

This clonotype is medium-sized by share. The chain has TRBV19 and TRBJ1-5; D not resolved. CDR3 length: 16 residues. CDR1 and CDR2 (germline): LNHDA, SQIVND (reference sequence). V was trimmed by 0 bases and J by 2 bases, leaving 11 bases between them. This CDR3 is CASSIDTASGNQPQHF. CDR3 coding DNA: TGTGCCAGTAGTATAGATACAGCTTCCGGCAATCAGCCCCAGCATTTT.

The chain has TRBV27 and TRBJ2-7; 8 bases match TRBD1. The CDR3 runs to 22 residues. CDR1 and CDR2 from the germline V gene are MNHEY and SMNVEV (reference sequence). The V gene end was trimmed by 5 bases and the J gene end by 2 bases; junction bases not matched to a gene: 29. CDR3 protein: CASSPPLVSSYKDRAKPYEQYF. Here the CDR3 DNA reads TGTGCCAGCAGTCCTCCTCTCGTTTCTTCCTACAAGGACAGGGCGAAACCCTACGAGCAGTACTTC.

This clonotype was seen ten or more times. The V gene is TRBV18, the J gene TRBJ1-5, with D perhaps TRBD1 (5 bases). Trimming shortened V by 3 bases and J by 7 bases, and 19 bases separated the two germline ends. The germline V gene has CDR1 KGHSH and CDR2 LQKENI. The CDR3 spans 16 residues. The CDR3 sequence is CASSPSPGGGQQPQHF. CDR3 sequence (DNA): TGTGCCAGCTCACCTTCGCCTGGGGGAGGGCAACAGCCCCAGCATTTT.

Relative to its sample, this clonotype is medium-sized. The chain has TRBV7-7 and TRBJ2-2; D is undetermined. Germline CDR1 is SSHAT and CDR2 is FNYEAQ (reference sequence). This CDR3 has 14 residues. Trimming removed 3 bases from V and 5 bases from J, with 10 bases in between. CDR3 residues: CASSLLEVTGELFF. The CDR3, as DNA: TGTGCCAGCAGCTTGTTAGAAGTGACCGGGGAGCTGTTTTTT.

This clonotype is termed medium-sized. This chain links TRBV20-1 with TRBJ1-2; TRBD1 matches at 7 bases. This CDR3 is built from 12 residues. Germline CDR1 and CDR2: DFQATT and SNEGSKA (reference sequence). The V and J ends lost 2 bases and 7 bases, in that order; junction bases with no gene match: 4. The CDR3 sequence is CSARKTGFGYTF. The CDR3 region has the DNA TGCAGTGCTAGAAAGACAGGGTTTGGCTACACCTTC.

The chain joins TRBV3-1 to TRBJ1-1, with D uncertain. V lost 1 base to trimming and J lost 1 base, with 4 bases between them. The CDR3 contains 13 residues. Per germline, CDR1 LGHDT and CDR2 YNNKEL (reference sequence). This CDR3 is CASSQGQNTEAFF. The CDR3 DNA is TGTGCCAGCAGCCAAGGACAGAACACTGAAGCTTTCTTT.

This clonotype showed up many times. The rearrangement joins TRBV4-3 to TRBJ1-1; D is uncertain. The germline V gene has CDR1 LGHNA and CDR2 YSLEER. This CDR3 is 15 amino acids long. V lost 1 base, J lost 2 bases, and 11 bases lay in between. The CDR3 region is CASSQVLGSNTEAFF. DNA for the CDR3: TGCGCCAGCAGCCAAGTCTTGGGGAGTAACACTGAAGCTTTCTTT.

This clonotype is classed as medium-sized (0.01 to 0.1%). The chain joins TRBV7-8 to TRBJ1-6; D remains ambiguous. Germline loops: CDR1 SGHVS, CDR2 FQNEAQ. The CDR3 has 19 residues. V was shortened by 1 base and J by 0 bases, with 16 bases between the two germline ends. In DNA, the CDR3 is TGTGCCAGCAGCTTAGAAGGCCAGGACCCGAGCTCCTATAATTCACCCCTCCACTTT. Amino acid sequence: CASSLEGQDPSSYNSPLHF. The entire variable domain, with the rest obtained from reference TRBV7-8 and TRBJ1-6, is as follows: GAGVSQSPRYKVAKRGQDVALRCDPISGHVSLFWYQQALGQGPEFLTYFQNEAQLDKSGLPSDRFFAERPEGSVSTLKIQRTQQEDSAVYLCASSLEGQDPSSYNSPLHFGNGTRLTVT.

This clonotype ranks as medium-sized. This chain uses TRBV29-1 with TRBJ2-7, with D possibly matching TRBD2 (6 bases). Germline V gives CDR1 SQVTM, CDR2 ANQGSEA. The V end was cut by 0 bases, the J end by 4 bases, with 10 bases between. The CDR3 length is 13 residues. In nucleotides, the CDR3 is TGCAGCGTTGAAGAGGAGGGAACGTACGAGCAGTACTTC. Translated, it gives CSVEEEGTYEQYF.

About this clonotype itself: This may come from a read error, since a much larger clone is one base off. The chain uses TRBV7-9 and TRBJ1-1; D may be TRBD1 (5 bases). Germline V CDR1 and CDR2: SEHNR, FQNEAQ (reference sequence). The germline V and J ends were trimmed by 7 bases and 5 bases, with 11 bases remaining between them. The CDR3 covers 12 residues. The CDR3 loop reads CASTDMGTEAFF. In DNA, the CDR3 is TGTGCCAGCACGGACATGGGGACTGAAGCTTTCTTT. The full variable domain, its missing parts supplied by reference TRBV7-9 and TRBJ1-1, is DTGVSQNPRHKITKRGQNVTFRCDPISEHNRLYWYRQTLGQGPEFLTYFQNEAQLEKSRLLSDRFSAERPKGSFSTLEIQRTEQGDSAMYLCASTDMGTEAFFGQGTRLTVV.

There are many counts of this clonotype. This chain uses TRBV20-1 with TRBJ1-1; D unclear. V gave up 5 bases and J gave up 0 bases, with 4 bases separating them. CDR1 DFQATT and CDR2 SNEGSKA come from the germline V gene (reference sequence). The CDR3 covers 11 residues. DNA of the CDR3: TGCAGTGCTTTTATGAACACTGAAGCTTTCTTT. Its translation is CSAFMNTEAFF.